This is a list of T cell receptor beta chains from one sample in a study of cytotoxic CD8 clonotypes in ibrutinib-treated CLL. Assay used: immunoSEQ multiplex PCR; TCRdb lists only in-frame clones, some missing. The profile shows 140,000 to 150,000 clones, roughly 76% of them singletons. The source material was PBMCs, sampled after 24 months of ibrutinib treatment. These receptors came from a human donor with chronic lymphocytic leukemia. CDR3s include the opening cysteine and the closing phenylalanine or tryptophan. The D gene is left open where the match is weak. Size values are once, few and many counts, or a class for expanded clones, and some rows have none.

J,V,size,D,DNA,CDR3
TRBJ2-1,TRBV7-3,few,TRBD2,TGTGCCAGCAGCCCCGGGGGAGGGCGGAACAATGAGCAGTTCTTC,CASSPGGGRNNEQFF
TRBJ2-7,TRBV5-1,.,TRBD2,TGCGCCAGCAGCTTGGCCGGCGGGAGCGACTACGAGCAGTACTTC,CASSLAGGSDYEQYF
TRBJ1-4,TRBV19,.,.,TGTGCCAGTAGTATAGGGACATGGAGGCCAACTAATGAAAAACTGTTTTTT,CASSIGTWRPTNEKLFF
TRBJ2-7,TRBV5-4,.,.,TGTGCCAGCAGCGTTTCCCCCTACGAGCAGTACTTC,CASSVSPYEQYF
TRBJ2-2,TRBV5-4,.,TRBD2,TGTGCCAGCAGCTTGGGCGGGGGGAACACCGGGGAGCTGTTTTTT,CASSLGGGNTGELFF
TRBJ2-6,TRBV5-5,once,.,TGTGCCAGCACCCTTAACTCTGGGGCCAACGTCCTGACTTTC,CASTLNSGANVLTF
TRBJ2-7,TRBV7-9,few,.,TGTGCCAGCAGCTCGCTTCAGGGCTCCTACGAGCAGTACTTC,CASSSLQGSYEQYF
TRBJ1-2,TRBV4-2,.,.,TGTGCCAGCAGCCAAGAGCCAGGTGTGGATGGCTACACCTTC,CASSQEPGVDGYTF
TRBJ2-3,TRBV27,.,TRBD1,TGTGCCAGCCCCCGTTGGCCCCGGACAGGGGACACAGATACGCAGTATTTT,CASPRWPRTGDTDTQYF
TRBJ1-2,TRBV28,.,.,TGTGCCAGCAGCCTGGGAGGGTATGGCTACACCTTC,CASSLGGYGYTF
TRBJ1-1,TRBV28,.,TRBD1,TGTGCCAGCAACCTCCCGGGACAGGGTTGGCCTGAAGCTTTCTTT,CASNLPGQGWPEAFF
TRBJ1-4,TRBV29-1,few,.,TGCAGCGTTCGGGGTAATGAAAAACTGTTTTTT,CSVRGNEKLFF
TRBJ2-2,TRBV28,once,TRBD2,TGTGCCAGCAGTCTCCCTCGACTAGCGGGGTCGAACACCGGGGAGCTGTTTTTT,CASSLPRLAGSNTGELFF
TRBJ1-2,TRBV6-5,.,.,TGTGCCAGCAGGACGGGAGTCGCTAACTATGGCTACACCTTC,CASRTGVANYGYTF
TRBJ2-7,TRBV27,.,.,TGTGCCAGGATCCTAGGACAAAACTACGAGCAGTACTTC,CARILGQNYEQYF
TRBJ2-2,TRBV7-2,.,.,TGTGCCAGCAGCCCCACGTGGGGGGCGAGCGGGGAGCTGTTTTTT,CASSPTWGASGELFF
TRBJ1-2,TRBV7-8,.,TRBD1,TGTGCCAGCAGCCCCCGGACAGGGAGCTATGGCTACACCTTC,CASSPRTGSYGYTF
TRBJ2-5,TRBV5-1,.,TRBD2,TGCGCCAGCAGCTTGTGGACTAGCGGGGGGCCCCAAGAGACCCAGTACTTC,CASSLWTSGGPQETQYF
TRBJ1-5,TRBV19,.,.,TGTGCCAGTAGTCTCCCGGGGCCCCAGCCCCAGCATTTT,CASSLPGPQPQHF
TRBJ1-4,TRBV19,few,.,TGTGCCAGTAGTTTGGGGCAGCTTAATGAAAAACTGTTTTTT,CASSLGQLNEKLFF
TRBJ2-1,TRBV28,.,.,TGTGCCAGCAGTTTAAGGTCGATAGGCCGTAGCTCCTACAATGAGCAGTTCTTC,CASSLRSIGRSSYNEQFF
TRBJ1-6,TRBV6-6,.,.,TGTGCCACCGGGGGCCCCCCAGGGGATTCACCCCTCCACTTT,CATGGPPGDSPLHF
TRBJ1-2,TRBV12-2,.,.,TGTGCAAGTCGCCCCCGAAGGACGGCGGCTAACTATGGCTACACCTTC,CASRPRRTAANYGYTF
TRBJ1-1,TRBV6-5,medium-sized,TRBD1,TGTGCCAGCAGTCGTAGACAGGGGGGAGCTTTCTTT,CASSRRQGGAFF